The present TCR beta chain was sequenced within a study of T cell repertoires in cytomegalovirus infection (dated by TCRdb to about 2019). General notes on the study: Recently identified HLA-C-restricted CMV epitopes, whose presentation resists viral immunomodulation, were targeted by peptide stimulations together with well-studied HLA-B-restricted epitopes. Donor HLA type was relevant to the analysis, because carriage of CMV infection together with the matching HLA type was indicated by public TCR beta signatures. General conclusions and limits of the study: In the ex vivo response, HLA-C-restricted CMV-specific TCR beta clonotypes were dominant, and in two of eight donors the single most frequent clonotype came from this HLA-C-restricted group. Carriers of CMV infection plus the relevant HLA type were discriminated by the cumulative frequency of public TCR beta family members in the study cohort and in an independent roughly 340-donor cohort.

The CDR3 contains 13 residues, cysteine and phenylalanine counted. Solely the CDR3 DNA is kept, with 39 bases framed from the first base. The V end loses 7 bases and the J end loses 8 bases, and a stretch of 17 bases separates them. Sequences MNHEY (CDR1) and SVGAGI (CDR2) are obtained from the germline V gene. Sequencing used an Illumina HiSeq 1500. The public reads were reprocessed in TCRdb via fastp at Q25 and MiXCR, keeping in-frame beta chains. A single entry per CDR3 protein holds the most common genes and DNA from its merged rows. In all, the sample holds 150,000 or so distinct CDR3 sequences, and roughly a third of those were seen once. Of the sample, around 50% is held by the ten largest clones. This clonotype was detected many times. Its antigen remains unidentified. There are no base qualities to consult, and no much larger clone falls within one base. The treatment or condition label corresponds to: in vitro stimulation with specific CMV peptide epitopes to enrich CMV-specific T cells.

The sequences come from CD8+ T cells from cultured PBMCs, collected from culture after CMV antigen stimulation. This clonotype originated in a human donor in good health (CMV status not recorded). Some clones in this sample may be carry-over from other donors' samples. The sequence is built from TRBV6-5 and TRBJ1-2; the D gene is unclear. DNA sequence: TGTGCCAGCACCGACGGGTCCTTTGGAGGCTACACCTTC. Translated, it gives CASTDGSFGGYTF.